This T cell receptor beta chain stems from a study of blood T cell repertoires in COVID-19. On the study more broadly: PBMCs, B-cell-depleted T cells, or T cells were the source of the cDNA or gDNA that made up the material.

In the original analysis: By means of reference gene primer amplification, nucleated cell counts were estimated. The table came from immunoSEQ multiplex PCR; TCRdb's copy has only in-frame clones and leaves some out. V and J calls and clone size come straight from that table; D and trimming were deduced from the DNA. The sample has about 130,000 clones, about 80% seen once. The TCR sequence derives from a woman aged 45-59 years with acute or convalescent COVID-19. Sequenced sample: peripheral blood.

CDR3 residues: CASSLRQGTNTEAFF. In DNA, the CDR3 is TGTGCCAGCAGCTTGAGACAGGGGACGAACACTGAAGCTTTCTTT. This chain joins TRBV5-8 and TRBJ1-1, with 8 bases aligning to TRBD1. Looked up from germline, CDR1 is SGHTS and CDR2 is YDEGEE. The CDR3 is 15 residues long. V lost 1 base and J lost 1; bases outside the gene matches: 3. The full variable domain, in which reference TRBV5-8 and TRBJ1-1 provide the parts outside the CDR3, is EAGVTQSPTHLIKTRGQQATLRCSPISGHTSVYWYQQALGLGLQFLLWYDEGEERNRGNFPPRFSGRQFPNYSSELNVNALELEDSALYLCASSLRQGTNTEAFFGQGTRLTVV.